The clone carrying this TCR beta chain appeared many times. TCRdb re-derived calls from the PCR reads in MiXCR, one entry per CDR3 protein. The repertoire includes 490,000 or so distinct CDR3 sequences, about a fifth of them detected once, and about 0.8% sits in the top ten. This specimen comes from a study of molecular identifiers for immune sequencing clone quantification. Germline loops: CDR1 SQVTM, CDR2 ANQGSEA. The CDR3 covers 18 residues. The V and J ends lost 1 base and 0 bases, in that order; junction bases with no gene match: 12. The source is a human donor in good health. Some libraries in this study had Jurkat cell RNA spiked in. The chain combines TRBV29-1 with TRBJ2-1; 7 nucleotides agree with TRBD2. Specimen: naive CD8+ T cells from blood, with Jurkat cell RNA spiked in. The subset is: FACS-sorted CD8+CD4-CCR7+CD45RA+ naive T cells. CDR3 amino acids: CSVEGLAEVQSSYNEQFF. The CDR3 region has the DNA TGCAGCGTTGAAGGTCTAGCGGAAGTTCAGAGCTCCTACAATGAGCAGTTCTTC.